This note documents a single T cell receptor beta chain sequence. It lacks a known antigen. Base qualities were left out, and no much larger clone turns up one base away. The sample belongs to a study of blood T cell repertoires in COVID-19 (dated by TCRdb to 2019 to 2021). Looking at the study overall: The collaborator samples originated in the United States, Italy and Spain and spanned the acute and convalescent phases of COVID-19. The prospective study material was composed of cDNA or gDNA derived from T cells, B-cell-depleted T cells, or PBMCs. The dataset comprised deeply sampled blood TCRbeta repertoires from subjects exposed to, actively infected with, or recovered from COVID-19. A freely available public database, intended as a resource for researchers studying the immune response to SARS-CoV-2, is where the repertoires were released. Samples were obtained from the ongoing ImmuneRACE study (first 160 participants) and from over 1,000 subjects provided by 6 global collaborators. A de-identified subject ID, COVID-19 status, age in years and sex were almost always included in the sample metadata. Where HLA class I and class II types were available, the types were taken from metadata supplied by the sample provider, not from assay-based typing.

Overall results and qualifications from the work: Clinical and demographic metadata were provided uncurated, with the amount varying by source and participant.

TCRbeta CDR3 regions were amplified from genomic DNA using the immunoSEQ Assay, a bias-controlled multiplex PCR. For the original study's pipeline: Nucleated cell counts per sample were estimated from amplification of reference gene primers within the assay. Sequence reads were collapsed and filtered to measure the absolute abundance of every unique TCRbeta CDR3 rearrangement. For each sample, productive Simpson clonality was calculated as the square root of Simpson's diversity index over productive rearrangements. Held by TCRdb, this immuneACCESS table contains in-frame sequences only and omits some clones. Under half of the omission traces to an unresolved V gene where checked; the cause of the rest is unknown. That table gives V, J and clone size, and the DNA gave D and trimming. The sample yields a few hundred thousand clones; about 90% were counted once. The leading ten clones occupy 2.1% of the sample.

One collaborating source in Seattle enrolled patients while the patients were actively infected and followed the patients over time throughout the course of disease. Collaborating institutions collected whole blood in K2EDTA tubes following their own protocols. For TCRbeta analysis, collaborators shipped samples as frozen whole blood, isolated PBMCs, or DNA extracted from either of those sample types. There are 16 amino acids in the CDR3, from cysteine to phenylalanine inclusive. Of the read, only the CDR3 DNA is kept; its 48 bases are in frame from base 1. According to the germline V gene (reference sequence), CDR1 reads LNHNV and CDR2 reads YYDKDF. The V end gives up 3 bases and the J end 5 bases, leaving 5 bases in the junction not matched to a gene.

The source is a woman aged 55-69 years with COVID-19, enrolled during active disease. Sequences were obtained from peripheral blood. The chain is made from TRBV15 and TRBJ1-4; TRBD1 lines up with 11 middle nucleotides. The DNA sequence follows: TGTGCCACCAGCAGCCACCGGACAGGGGGCAATGAAAAACTGTTTTTT. Translated, it gives CATSSHRTGGNEKLFF.